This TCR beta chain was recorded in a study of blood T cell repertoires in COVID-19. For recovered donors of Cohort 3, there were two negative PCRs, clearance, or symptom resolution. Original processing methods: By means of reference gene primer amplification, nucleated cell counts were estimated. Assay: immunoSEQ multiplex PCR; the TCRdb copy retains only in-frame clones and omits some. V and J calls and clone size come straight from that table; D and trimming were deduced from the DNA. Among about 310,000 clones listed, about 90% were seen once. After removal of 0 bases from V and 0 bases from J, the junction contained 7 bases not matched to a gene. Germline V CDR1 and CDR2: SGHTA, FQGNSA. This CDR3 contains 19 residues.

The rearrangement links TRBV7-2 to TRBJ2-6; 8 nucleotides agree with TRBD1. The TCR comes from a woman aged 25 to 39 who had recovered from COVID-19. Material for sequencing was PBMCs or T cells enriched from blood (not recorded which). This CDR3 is CASSLAETGDSSGANVLTF. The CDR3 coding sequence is TGTGCCAGCAGCTTAGCCGAGACAGGGGACAGCTCTGGGGCCAACGTCCTGACTTTC.